This passage covers 11 T cell receptor beta chains from one sample sequenced in a study of cytomegalovirus exposure and HLA in healthy donors. The PCR contained 60 Vbeta and 13 Jbeta primers. Sequencing used immunoSEQ multiplex PCR; TCRdb keeps in-frame clones, though not all of them. The data show 95,000 to 100,000 clones, 65% to 85% seen once. The material sequenced was PBMCs. The receptors derive from a middle-aged woman in good health and CMV-seronegative.

This clone was seen only once. CDR3 bases: TGTGCCAGCAGCTTGACATCGACTAGCGGGTTATACGAGCAGTACTTC. It specifies CASSLTSTSGLYEQYF. The chain joins TRBV5-5 to TRBJ2-7, with 10 positions matching TRBD2. Losses at the gene ends were 1 base for V and 4 bases for J; bases not matched to a gene: 8. The CDR3 consists of 16 residues. The germline gives CDR1 SGHKS, CDR2 YYEKEE (reference sequence).

The V and J genes are TRBV2 and TRBJ1-5; 8 nucleotides match TRBD1. V gave up 2 bases and J gave up 7 bases; unmatched junction bases: 7. This CDR3 is 15 amino acids long. Germline loops: CDR1 SNHLY, CDR2 FYNNEI. CDR3 DNA: TGTGCCAGCAGTGAAACAGGGGGAAGTAGGCAGCCCCAGCATTTT. This codes for CASSETGGSRQPQHF. Variable domain in full (rest from reference TRBV2 and TRBJ1-5): EPEVTQTPSHQVTQMGQEVILRCVPISNHLYFYWYRQILGQKVEFLVSFYNNEISEKSEIFDDQFSVERPDGSNFTLKIRSTKLEDSAMYFCASSETGGSRQPQHFGDGTRLSIL.

The gene calls are TRBV19 and TRBJ2-3; D is uncertain. Germline V CDR1 and CDR2: LNHDA, SQIVND (reference sequence). V was clipped by 3 bases and J by 5 bases, with 12 bases between them. The CDR3 extends over 14 amino acids. The chain's CDR3 is CASSMVGPEDTQYF. The CDR3 nucleotides read TGTGCCAGTAGTATGGTGGGCCCAGAAGATACGCAGTATTTT. The whole variable domain, filled in from reference TRBV19 and TRBJ2-3, reads DGGITQSPKYLFRKEGQNVTLSCEQNLNHDAMYWYRQDPGQGLRLIYYSQIVNDFQKGDIAEGYSVSREKKESFPLTVTSAQKNPTAFYLCASSMVGPEDTQYFGPGTRLTVL.

J is TRBJ1-1 and V is TRBV5-1; D unresolved. Germline V gene lookup returns CDR1 SGHRS and CDR2 YFSETQ. The CDR3 totals 12 residues. V was trimmed by 2 bases and J by 11 bases, leaving 13 bases between them. The CDR3 bases are TGCGCCAGCAGCTTAGAGATGGGCCGGGCTTTCTTT. This codes for CASSLEMGRAFF.

This clone was seen just once. The chain carries TRBV4-1 and TRBJ2-7, with 7 nucleotides matching TRBD1. After removal of 4 bases from V and 2 bases from J, the junction contained 14 bases not matched to a gene. The CDR3 covers 17 residues. Germline V gene lookup returns CDR1 MGHRA and CDR2 YSYEKL. CDR3 bases: TGCGCCAGCAGCCTCCAATTGACAGGGCGCGACGCCTACGAGCAGTACTTC. It specifies CASSLQLTGRDAYEQYF.

The chain combines TRBV2 with TRBJ1-6; 9 bases match TRBD1. With V trimmed by 6 bases and J by 5 bases, 8 bases remained unmatched. The CDR3 is made up of 16 amino acids. Germline V gene sequence: CDR1 SNHLY, CDR2 FYNNEI. The CDR3 DNA reads TGTGCCAGCAGGCCCGGGACAGGGCCGCATAATTCACCCCTCCACTTT. This encodes CASRPGTGPHNSPLHF.

The V and J genes are TRBV10-1 and TRBJ1-5, with D perhaps TRBD1 (6 bases). Germline V gene data show CDR1 as WNHNN and CDR2 as SYGVQD (reference sequence). This CDR3 region has 17 residues. Trimming pared 3 bases from V and 1 base from J, leaving 16 bases between. CDR3 sequence reads: CASSEEDSFLSNQPQHF. Here the CDR3 DNA reads TGCGCCAGCAGTGAAGAGGACAGCTTCTTAAGCAATCAGCCCCAGCATTTT.

The genes are TRBV29-1 and TRBJ1-2; D is perhaps TRBD1 (6 bases). From germline, CDR1 is SQVTM and CDR2 ANQGSEA. The V and J ends lost 6 bases and 7 bases respectively, with 15 bases between them. There are 12 residues in the CDR3. As DNA, the CDR3 is TGCAGCGTATCAGGACAGTGGCTTGGCTACACCTTC. Translating it yields CSVSGQWLGYTF.

The sample holds one count of this clone. The chain combines TRBV5-1 with TRBJ2-3; 8 bases line up with TRBD1. With V trimmed by 0 bases and J by 4 bases, 4 bases remained unmatched. The CDR3 extends over 15 amino acids. Germline CDR1 is SGHRS and CDR2 is YFSETQ. The CDR3 region has the DNA TGCGCCAGCAGCTTGGTGGACAGGGTCGCAGATACGCAGTATTTT. Translating it yields CASSLVDRVADTQYF.

The V and J genes are TRBV6-5 and TRBJ2-2; D call uncertain. Germline CDR1 MNHEY, CDR2 SVGAGI. The ends were cut back, 0 bases at V and 4 bases at J, with 9 bases in the middle. There are 15 residues in the CDR3. CDR3 coding DNA: TGTGCCAGCAGTTACTCGCTCGGTGGCACCGGGGAGCTGTTTTTT. Residues: CASSYSLGGTGELFF.

This clone showed up just a few times. V is TRBV9 and J is TRBJ2-7, with 10 positions matching TRBD1. The CDR3 runs 17 residues. The V gene end was trimmed by 0 bases and the J gene end by 2 bases; junction bases not matched to a gene: 8. Per the germline V gene, CDR1 is SGDLS and CDR2 is YYNGEE. For the CDR3, the DNA is TGTGCCAGCAGCGTAGGGGGCTCGGGACAGGGGCCCTACGAGCAGTACTTC. This sequence encodes CASSVGGSGQGPYEQYF.